This T cell receptor beta chain derives from a study of shared clonotypes between healthy human individuals. CD45RO-negative, CCR7-positively selected cells formed the naive CD8 fraction, excluding terminally differentiated effector memory CD45RA+ cells. Only one count was recorded for this clone. Sequencing was at deep level. Clones were sequenced by immunoSEQ multiplex PCR, and TCRdb holds only the in-frame ones, with some missing. This sample has fewer than 700,000 clones, with around 96% found just once. Germline CDR1 and CDR2: SQVTM and ANQGSEA. The CDR3 runs 16 residues. J lost 7 bases, V lost 0 bases, and 9 bases had no gene match.

This clonotype was obtained from a woman under 40 in good health. Sequencing used naive CD8+ T cells sorted from blood. The chain uses TRBV29-1 and TRBJ2-5; TRBD2 aligns across 12 bases. The chain's CDR3 is CSVEDPRTSGDRTQYF. DNA for the CDR3: TGCAGCGTTGAAGATCCCCGGACTAGCGGGGATAGGACCCAGTACTTC.